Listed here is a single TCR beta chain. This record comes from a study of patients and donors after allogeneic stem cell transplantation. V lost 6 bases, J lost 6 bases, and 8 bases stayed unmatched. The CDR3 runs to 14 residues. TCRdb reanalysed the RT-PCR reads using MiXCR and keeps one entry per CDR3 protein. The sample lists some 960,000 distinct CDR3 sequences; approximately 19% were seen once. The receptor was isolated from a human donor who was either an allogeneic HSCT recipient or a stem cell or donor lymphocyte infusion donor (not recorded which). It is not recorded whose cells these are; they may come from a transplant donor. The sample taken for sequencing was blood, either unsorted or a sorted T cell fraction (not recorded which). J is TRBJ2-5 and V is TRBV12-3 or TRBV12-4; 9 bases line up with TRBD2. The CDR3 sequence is CASSLNSGRKTQYF. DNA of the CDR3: TGTGCCAGCAGCCTTAATAGCGGGAGAAAGACCCAGTACTTC.